These 20 T cell receptor beta chains came from one sample sequenced in a study of shared clonotypes between healthy human individuals. The repertoire was sequenced with immunoSEQ multiplex PCR; TCRdb's copy has only in-frame clones and lacks some. The table shows fewer than 3 million clones, with about 90% occurring only once. Specimen: naive CD4+ T cells from PBMCs. Sample subset: CD45RA+ positively selected. The source is a man between 18 and 35 years old in good health. Some clones in this sample may be carry-over from other donors' samples.

The chain combines TRBV18 with TRBJ2-2, with 8 positions matching TRBD1. The CDR3 is made up of 18 amino acids. Trimming took 2 bases from V and 0 from J; bases not matched to a gene: 8. Germline V gene sequence: CDR1 KGHSH, CDR2 LQKENI. The CDR3 DNA reads TGTGCCAGCTCACCAATGAGCCGGGACAGGACGAACACCGGGGAGCTGTTTTTT. Protein product: CASSPMSRDRTNTGELFF.

The CDR3 nucleotides are TGTGCCAGCAGCTCTAGGGACCGGGACAGAGCCTACGAGCAGTACTTC. It is translated as CASSSRDRDRAYEQYF. V usage is TRBV7-9 and J usage is TRBJ2-7, with TRBD1 matching 7 bases. There are 16 residues in the CDR3. J lost 2 bases, V lost 4 bases, and 11 bases had no gene match. Germline CDR1 SEHNR, CDR2 FQNEAQ (reference sequence).

J is TRBJ2-7 and V is TRBV25-1, with 7 bases aligning to TRBD1. Germline lookup yields CDR1 MGHDK and CDR2 SYGVNS. The V gene end was trimmed by 6 bases and the J gene end by 2 bases; junction bases not matched to a gene: 13. The CDR3 consists of 16 residues. CDR3 coding DNA: TGTGCCAGCAGGGAAACAGGGGCCGGGACCCCCTACGAGCAGTACTTC. It codes for CASRETGAGTPYEQYF.

As DNA, the CDR3 is TGCGCCAGCAGCTTATCTCCAGGGTACGAGCAGTACTTC. It specifies CASSLSPGYEQYF. This chain links TRBV5-1 with TRBJ2-7; D may be TRBD1 (5 bases). Germline V gene lookup returns CDR1 SGHRS and CDR2 YFSETQ. Trimming stripped 2 bases from V and 4 bases from J, with 10 bases between. The CDR3 covers 13 residues.

The rearrangement uses TRBV28 and TRBJ1-2; D is possibly TRBD1 (5 bases). Germline values: CDR1 MDHEN, CDR2 SYDVKM. Trimming pared 6 bases from V and 7 bases from J, leaving 21 bases between. This CDR3 is 15 amino acids long. The CDR3 DNA follows: TGTGCCAGCAGCCAGCCGGGAAATAGGAGGGGTGGCTACACCTTC. Translating it yields CASSQPGNRRGGYTF.

This clone was counted between two and nine times. This chain links TRBV19 with TRBJ1-1; D remains ambiguous. The CDR3 is 13 amino acids. V lost 5 bases, J lost 0 bases, and 7 bases lay in between. Germline V CDR1 and CDR2: LNHDA, SQIVND (reference sequence). CDR3 coding DNA: TGTGCCAGTAGTCTCAAAATGAACACTGAAGCTTTCTTT. It is translated as CASSLKMNTEAFF.

The rearrangement uses TRBV5-6 and TRBJ1-2, with D perhaps matching TRBD1 (5 bases). Trimming took 4 bases from V and 5 from J, leaving 15 bases between them. CDR3 length equals 14 residues. From germline, CDR1 is SGHDT and CDR2 YYEEEE. The CDR3 nucleotides are TGTGCCAGCAGCCTGACAGCTTCCCTATATGGCTACACCTTC. Its translation is CASSLTASLYGYTF.

This clone was observed a single time. Lacking the conserved final phenylalanine or tryptophan, this CDR3 likely reflects a read error. The chain uses TRBV29-1 and TRBJ2-7; D is unclear. V dropped 4 bases and J dropped 6 bases, with 1 base sitting between them. This CDR3 has 8 residues. The germline gives CDR1 SQVTM, CDR2 ANQGSEA. CDR3 in amino acids: CSVGEQYL. CDR3 DNA sequence: TGCAGCGTTGGCGAGCAGTACCTC.

This clone showed up just once. CDR3 in DNA: TGTGCCAGCAGTTACTCGAGGCGGGGTGACTCACCCCTCCACTTT. Translation gives CASSYSRRGDSPLHF. This chain joins TRBV6-5 and TRBJ1-6; D not resolved. This CDR3 comprises 15 residues. In germline, CDR1 is MNHEY, CDR2 SVGAGI. Trimming took off 0 bases at V and 10 bases at J, with 13 bases between the two ends.

A note on this clone: The sample contains more than one DNA sequence encoding this CDR3. The CDR3 sequence is CASSLGRADTQYF. The CDR3 DNA is TGTGCCAGCAGCTTGGGACGGGCGGATACGCAGTATTTT. V gene TRBV11-3 combines with J gene TRBJ2-3; TRBD1 or TRBD2 may be the D gene (5 bases each). V was cut by 3 bases and J by 6 bases, with 10 bases left in between. This CDR3 has 13 residues. The germline gives CDR1 SGHNT, CDR2 YENEEA. The full variable domain, completed using reference TRBV11-3 and TRBJ2-3, is EAGVVQSPRYKIIEKKQPVAFWCNPISGHNTLYWYLQNLGQGPELLIRYENEEAVDDSQLPKDRFSAERLKGVDSTLKIQPAELGDSAVYLCASSLGRADTQYFGPGTRLTVL.

The chain recombines TRBV7-2 with TRBJ2-7; TRBD1 aligns across 11 bases. The CDR3 has 15 residues. Germline trimming cut 5 bases from V and 2 bases from J; bases unmatched to any gene: 5. Germline CDR1 reads SGHTA; CDR2 reads FQGNSA. The CDR3 reads CASSPGTGGTYEQYF. The CDR3 DNA reads TGTGCCAGCAGCCCCGGGACAGGGGGAACCTACGAGCAGTACTTC.

The CDR3, as DNA: TGTGCCAGCAGCTTAGACTCCCAGACTAGCGGGAGACCCTACGAGCAGTACTTC. Its translation: CASSLDSQTSGRPYEQYF. The genes are TRBV11-2 and TRBJ2-7; 12 bases line up with TRBD2. Trimming at V came to 0 bases and at J to 2 bases, leaving 8 bases not matched to a gene. The CDR3 runs to 18 residues. Germline assignment: CDR1 SGHAT and CDR2 FQNNGV.

V is TRBV10-3 and J is TRBJ2-5, with 15 bases fitting TRBD2. The J segment lost 2 bases and the V segment lost 4 bases, leaving 2 bases of the junction unmatched. Germline V CDR1 and CDR2: ENHRY, SYGVKD. The CDR3 is made up of 16 amino acids. This chain's CDR3 is CAISVGLAGGQETQYF. The DNA of the CDR3 is TGTGCCATCAGTGTTGGACTAGCGGGAGGGCAAGAGACCCAGTACTTC.

The rearrangement joins TRBV7-9 to TRBJ2-2, with D tentatively TRBD2 (5 bases). The V end lost 2 bases, the J end lost 6 bases, and 13 bases lay between the germline ends. Germline V gene sequence: CDR1 SEHNR, CDR2 FQNEAQ (reference sequence). This CDR3 contains 15 residues. The CDR3 protein is CASSLIRAGAGELFF. CDR3 nucleotides: TGTGCCAGCAGCTTAATACGGGCCGGGGCCGGGGAGCTGTTTTTT.

Worth noting for this clone: One end of the junction is discordant with germline, which a read error may explain. The chain is built from TRBV7-8 and TRBJ2-1; unclear D gene. The CDR3 loop spans 16 amino acids. Germline CDR1 SGHVS, CDR2 FQNEAQ. The chain's CDR3 is CASSLELFGSYIEQFF. The CDR3 DNA follows: TGTGCCAGCAGCTTAGAGCTTTTCGGCAGCTACATTGAGCAGTTCTTC.

This chain uses TRBV23-1 with TRBJ2-1, with 9 bases identical to TRBD2. TRBV23-1 is noted as an ORF with a role that remains uncertain. The CDR3 consists of 17 residues. The ends lost 0 bases at V and 6 bases at J; junction bases unmatched: 9. The CDR3 DNA reads TGCGCCAGCAGTCAATCGTTACCAGCGGGAGGCGGCAATGAGCAGTTCTTC. This translates into CASSQSLPAGGGNEQFF.

The J gene is TRBJ2-3, the V gene TRBV5-1, with D tentatively TRBD1 or TRBD2 (5 bases each). CDR3 length: 14 amino acids. Trimming took off 8 bases at V and 4 bases at J, with 17 bases between the two ends. Germline V gene lookup returns CDR1 SGHRS and CDR2 YFSETQ. The CDR3 loop reads CASAMGVLPDTQYF. The DNA of the CDR3 is TGCGCCAGTGCCATGGGGGTTTTACCAGATACGCAGTATTTT.

This chain joins TRBV25-1 and TRBJ2-1; 9 positions agree with TRBD2. Unmatched junction bases numbered 7, after V lost 1 base and J lost 9 bases. The CDR3 totals 15 residues. Germline loops: CDR1 MGHDK, CDR2 SYGVNS. The CDR3 nucleotides read TGTGCCAGCAGTGAATCTAGCGGGATTACGGCTGAGCAGTTCTTC. Translated, it gives CASSESSGITAEQFF. Combining the CDR3 with reference TRBV25-1 and TRBJ2-1 gives the whole variable domain EADIYQTPRYLVIGTGKKITLECSQTMGHDKMYWYQQDPGMELHLIHYSYGVNSTEKGDLSSESTVSRIRTEHFPLTLESARPSHTSQYLCASSESSGITAEQFFGPGTRLTVL.

The chain uses TRBV5-6 and TRBJ2-4, with 8 bases fitting TRBD1. This CDR3 has 17 amino acids. Germline V gene lookup returns CDR1 SGHDT and CDR2 YYEEEE. The V gene end was trimmed by 2 bases and the J gene end by 2 bases; junction bases not matched to a gene: 9. The CDR3 reads CASSLGPGGSSKNIQYF. The CDR3 DNA follows: TGTGCCAGCAGCTTAGGCCCAGGGGGCTCGTCCAAAAACATTCAGTACTTC.

J is TRBJ2-1 and V is TRBV4-2; 11 bases align to TRBD2. Germline-derived CDR1 and CDR2 are LGHNA and YNFKEQ. V lost 4 bases to trimming and J lost 7 bases; unmatched junction nucleotides: 9. This CDR3 contains 16 residues. The CDR3 loop reads CASSPLAGGVGNEQFF. The CDR3 DNA sequence: TGTGCCAGCAGCCCCCTAGCGGGAGGAGTGGGGAATGAGCAGTTCTTC.